This TCR beta chain was recovered during a study of blood T cell repertoires in COVID-19. As for the study in general: The United States, Italy and Spain provided the acute and convalescent COVID-19 samples. T cells, B-cell-depleted T cells, or PBMCs supplied cDNA or gDNA.

Authors' data handling: Estimates of nucleated cell counts were drawn from the amplification of reference gene primers. Clones were read by immunoSEQ multiplex PCR, and TCRdb kept only the in-frame ones, dropping some. V and J calls and clone size are copied from that table; D and trimming were computed from the DNA. Of 75,000 to 100,000 clones in the sample, less than 90% were seen once. In germline, CDR1 is MNHEY, CDR2 SVGEGT. The CDR3 runs 13 residues. Trimming removed 0 bases from V and 12 bases from J, with 12 bases in between. This clonotype was sampled from a human donor in a cohort sampled during active COVID-19. The sequencing sample was made of peripheral blood. The V and J genes are TRBV6-2 or TRBV6-3 and TRBJ2-1; no clear D gene. In nucleotides, the CDR3 is TGTGCCAGCAGTTACTCGAATCTAGTTGCGCAGTTCTTC. Residues: CASSYSNLVAQFF.